Below, 26 T cell receptor beta chains from the same sample are listed, as sequenced in a study of human T cells and chemical hapten exposure. Time point in this sample: pre-sensitization, week 0. Treatment described: therapeutic diphenylcyclopropenone sensitization with weekly scalp DPC. Each CDR3 protein gets one entry after TCRdb re-called the RACE reads with MiXCR. The table records roughly 38,000 distinct CDR3 sequences, around 12% of them present only once. This material consisted of whole blood, taken in connection with sensitization to the hapten diphenylcyclopropenone (DPC). These TCRs come from a woman aged 25 to 39 with alopecia areata. Some clones in this sample may be carry-over from other donors' samples.

The chain employs TRBV28 and TRBJ2-7; D is ambiguous. Germline V gene data show CDR1 as MDHEN and CDR2 as SYDVKM. The CDR3 runs 13 residues. V was shortened by 7 bases and J by 2 bases, with 12 bases between the two germline ends. The CDR3 here is CASTGGLAYEQYF. The CDR3 nucleotides are TGTGCCAGCACCGGCGGCCTGGCCTACGAGCAGTACTTC.

In this sample, this clonotype turned up many times. This chain uses TRBV28 with TRBJ2-7; 11 nucleotides agree with TRBD1. Germline V gene sequence: CDR1 MDHEN, CDR2 SYDVKM. The V and J ends lost 6 bases and 6 bases, in that order; junction bases with no gene match: 4. The CDR3 consists of 13 residues. The chain's CDR3 is CASRPGTGGEQYF. In DNA form, the CDR3 reads TGTGCCAGCAGACCCGGGACAGGGGGCGAGCAGTACTTC.

The sample holds many counts of this clonotype. V gene TRBV20-1 combines with J gene TRBJ1-4; D not resolved. The CDR3 sequence is 13 residues long. Germline CDR1 reads DFQATT; CDR2 reads SNEGSKA (reference sequence). Trimming left V 2 bases short and J 3 bases short, with 7 bases between. CDR3 residues: CSARSWANEKLFF. CDR3 sequence (DNA): TGCAGTGCTAGATCATGGGCTAATGAAAAACTGTTTTTT.

This clonotype was recorded a few times. J is TRBJ2-3 and V is TRBV20-1; 7 bases are a match to TRBD2. Germline-derived CDR1 and CDR2 are DFQATT and SNEGSKA (reference sequence). The CDR3 is 14 amino acids. With 6 bases clipped from V and 3 bases from J, the junction kept 9 bases outside the gene matches. Here the CDR3 DNA reads TGCAGTGCCACCGGACTAGGTACGACAGATACGCAGTATTTT. It translates to CSATGLGTTDTQYF.

This clonotype showed up many times. This chain connects TRBV7-2 to TRBJ1-1, with 10 bases aligning to TRBD1. V was pared by 6 bases and J by 6 bases, with 10 bases of the junction left unmatched. The CDR3 is 15 amino acids. The germline gives CDR1 SGHTA, CDR2 FQGNSA. For the CDR3, the DNA is TGTGCCAGCAGTTGGCCGGGACAGGGGAATCCTGAAGCTTTCTTT. This sequence encodes CASSWPGQGNPEAFF.

Concerning this clonotype itself: Germline is not matched at one junction end, which may reflect a read error. The V gene is TRBV5-6, the J gene TRBJ2-5; TRBD2 aligns across 9 bases. This CDR3 has 13 amino acids. In germline, CDR1 is SGHDT, CDR2 YYEEEE. As DNA, the CDR3 is TGTGCCAGCAGGTTTGAACTAGCGGGCCGCGGGGACTTC. It specifies CASRFELAGRGDF.

This clonotype has only a few counts. This sequence joins TRBV28 and TRBJ1-5, with a possible D match to TRBD1 (5 bases). The length of the CDR3 is 15 residues. Between the trimmed V and J ends, which lost 5 bases and 0 bases, there was a span of 11 bases. From germline, CDR1 is MDHEN and CDR2 SYDVKM. CDR3 sequence: CASSTLGGSNQPQHF. The DNA of the CDR3 is TGTGCCAGCAGTACCCTTGGGGGTAGCAATCAGCCCCAGCATTTT.

This chain joins TRBV20-1 and TRBJ2-3; 9 bases map to TRBD2. Germline V lookup: CDR1 DFQATT, CDR2 SNEGSKA (reference sequence). The CDR3 sequence is 14 residues long. The CDR3 nucleotides read TGCAGCGAGTCCTATAGCGGGAGTGCAGATACGCAGTATTTT. Amino acid sequence: CSESYSGSADTQYF.

This clonotype was seen at least ten times. V is TRBV2 and J is TRBJ1-4; unclear D gene. The length of the CDR3 is 12 residues. The V gene lost 4 bases and the J gene lost 6 bases, with 6 bases spanning the gap. Germline V CDR1 and CDR2: SNHLY, FYNNEI. This chain's CDR3 is CASSGGDEKLFF. DNA of the CDR3: TGTGCCAGCAGTGGAGGTGATGAAAAACTGTTTTTT.

J is TRBJ2-7 and V is TRBV7-2; 7 positions match TRBD1. The CDR3 extends over 15 amino acids. Germline trimming cut 5 bases from V and 4 bases from J; bases unmatched to any gene: 11. Germline assignment: CDR1 SGHTA and CDR2 FQGNSA. This CDR3 is CASSLSRDSSYEQYF. CDR3 DNA sequence: TGTGCCAGCAGCCTGTCCCGGGACAGTTCTTACGAGCAGTACTTC.

V gene TRBV9 combines with J gene TRBJ2-3, with unresolved D. This CDR3 region has 12 residues. The V gene's germline CDR1 is SGDLS and CDR2 YYNGEE. Between the trimmed V and J ends, which lost 4 bases and 4 bases, there was a span of 7 bases. The CDR3, as DNA: TGTGCCAGCAGCCAGGATTCAGATACGCAGTATTTT. This translates into CASSQDSDTQYF.

This clonotype has at least ten counts. This chain joins TRBV7-9 and TRBJ2-3; D not resolved. Germline loops: CDR1 SEHNR, CDR2 FQNEAQ (reference sequence). V shed 4 bases and J shed 0 bases, with 5 bases lying between them. The CDR3 covers 13 residues. The chain's CDR3 is CASSSSSTDTQYF. The CDR3 DNA reads TGTGCCAGCAGCTCCTCTAGCACAGATACGCAGTATTTT.

This rearrangement joins TRBV6-2 or TRBV6-3 to TRBJ1-2; TRBD1 might be the D (6 bases). This CDR3 has 12 amino acids. V shed 2 bases and J shed 7 bases, with 8 bases lying between them. Germline V lookup: CDR1 MNHEY, CDR2 SVGEGT. CDR3: CASSYPDSGYTF. DNA for the CDR3: TGTGCCAGCAGTTACCCGGACAGTGGCTACACCTTC.

The chain employs TRBV28 and TRBJ2-7; 11 bases fit TRBD2. V shed 5 bases, J shed 5 bases, and the junction held 5 bases outside the gene matches. The CDR3 is made up of 14 amino acids. Looked up from germline, CDR1 is MDHEN and CDR2 is SYDVKM. The CDR3 loop is CASSMTSGNNEQYF. For the CDR3, the DNA is TGTGCCAGCAGTATGACTAGCGGGAACAACGAGCAGTACTTC. Full variable domain (missing parts from reference TRBV28 and TRBJ2-7): DVKVTQSSRYLVKRTGEKVFLECVQDMDHENMFWYRQDPGLGLRLIYFSYDVKMKEKGDIPEGYSVSREKKERFSLILESASTNQTSMYLCASSMTSGNNEQYFGPGTRLTVT.

This clonotype was picked up many times. The V and J genes are TRBV18 and TRBJ2-7, with D uncertain. Germline V lookup: CDR1 KGHSH, CDR2 LQKENI. The germline V and J ends were trimmed by 2 bases and 0 bases, with 14 bases remaining between them. This CDR3 is built from 16 residues. CDR3 sequence reads: CASSPEHTRSSYEQYF. CDR3 sequence (DNA): TGTGCCAGCTCACCAGAACATACCCGGAGCTCCTACGAGCAGTACTTC.

This clonotype showed up just a few times. The V and J genes are TRBV28 and TRBJ2-1; 15 bases agree with TRBD2. The CDR3 has 16 residues. V trimming: 6 bases; J trimming: 7 bases; junction bases outside the gene matches: 7. The germline V gene has CDR1 MDHEN and CDR2 SYDVKM. DNA for the CDR3: TGTGCCAGCAGCCGTCGGACTAGCGGGAGGGCGAATGAGCAGTTCTTC. Translation: CASSRRTSGRANEQFF.

This clonotype was picked up many times. The chain couples TRBV7-2 to TRBJ1-2, with no clear D. The CDR3 consists of 13 residues. Trimming pared 4 bases from V and 7 bases from J, leaving 13 bases between. Germline V lookup: CDR1 SGHTA, CDR2 FQGNSA. CDR3 DNA: TGTGCCAGCAGCTCCGGTTCGAGAAGTGGCTACACCTTC. It encodes CASSSGSRSGYTF.

This clonotype was seen many times. V gene TRBV18 combines with J gene TRBJ2-5, with D perhaps matching TRBD1 or TRBD2 (5 bases each). Germline values: CDR1 KGHSH, CDR2 LQKENI. This CDR3 contains 15 residues. V gave up 6 bases and J gave up 2 bases, with 16 bases separating them. The CDR3 DNA follows: TGTGCCAGCTCCAGGTCGAGGGCAGGGCAAGAGACCCAGTACTTC. Translated: CASSRSRAGQETQYF.

This clonotype came up a few times. V gene TRBV12-3 or TRBV12-4 combines with J gene TRBJ1-2, with D possibly TRBD1 on 6 matching bases. CDR3 size: 13 residues. Trimming took 6 bases from V and 4 from J, leaving 12 bases between them. CDR3 bases: TGTGCCAGCAGGCCTATGACAGGCTATGGCTACACCTTC. Amino acids: CASRPMTGYGYTF.

This clonotype was observed at least ten times. The chain has TRBV7-6 and TRBJ2-1; 7 bases map to TRBD2. Germline-derived CDR1 and CDR2 are SGHVS and FNYEAQ. The V gene end was trimmed by 5 bases and the J gene end by 2 bases; junction bases not matched to a gene: 9. The CDR3 is 16 amino acids. The CDR3 sequence is CASSPRVSGAYNEQFF. The CDR3 nucleotides read TGTGCCAGCAGCCCCCGGGTGAGCGGGGCCTACAATGAGCAGTTCTTC.

The V and J genes are TRBV14 and TRBJ2-6, with 8 bases matching TRBD2. This CDR3 has 18 amino acids. Per germline, CDR1 SGHDN and CDR2 FVKESK. With V trimmed by 4 bases and J by 0 bases, 8 bases remained unmatched. CDR3 sequence (DNA): TGTGCCAGCAGCCCTTTAGCGGGGTTCAGCTCTGGGGCCAACGTCCTGACTTTC. Translated, it gives CASSPLAGFSSGANVLTF.

A remark on this clonotype: The junction departs from germline at one end; a sequencing error may be responsible. V and J are TRBV15 and TRBJ2-7; D gene ambiguous. CDR3 length: 12 residues. Germline loops: CDR1 LNHNV, CDR2 YYDKDF (reference sequence). The CDR3 sequence: CATGRDHYEQYF. In DNA, the CDR3 is TGTGCCACCGGCAGAGACCACTACGAGCAGTACTTC.

With respect to this clonotype: A much larger clonotype is one base distant, so this may be a read error. V is TRBV18 and J is TRBJ2-1; 9 positions agree with TRBD1. This CDR3 has 15 residues. The V gene's germline CDR1 is KGHSH and CDR2 LQKENI. The junction had 5 bases not matched to a gene; V was cut back by 6 bases and J by 2 bases. CDR3 sequence (DNA): TGTGCCAGCTCGACCGGGACAGGGCCCTACAATGAGCAGTTCTTC. Amino acid sequence: CASSTGTGPYNEQFF. The variable domain in full, completed from reference TRBV18 and TRBJ2-1, reads NAGVMQNPRHLVRRRGQEARLRCSPMKGHSHVYWYRQLPEEGLKFMVYLQKENIIDESGMPKERFSAEFPKEGPSILRIQQVVRGDSAAYFCASSTGTGPYNEQFFGPGTRLTVL.

This clonotype qualifies as medium-sized. The chain recombines TRBV5-1 with TRBJ2-3, with D perhaps matching TRBD2 (6 bases). The CDR3 contains 13 residues. Germline V lookup: CDR1 SGHRS, CDR2 YFSETQ. The V end lost 2 bases, the J end lost 7 bases, and 11 bases lay between the germline ends. Here the CDR3 reads CASSFFGTYTQYF. As DNA, the CDR3 is TGCGCCAGCAGCTTCTTCGGGACTTATACGCAGTATTTT.

The rearrangement links TRBV28 to TRBJ1-2; TRBD1 is a possible D gene (5 bases). Germline-derived CDR1 and CDR2 are MDHEN and SYDVKM. There are 14 residues in the CDR3. V lost 3 bases, J lost 3 bases, and 11 bases lay in between. This chain's CDR3 is CASSFPSGYYGYTF. CDR3 in DNA: TGTGCCAGCAGTTTCCCGTCAGGGTACTATGGCTACACCTTC.

This clonotype was detected only a few times. The V and J genes are TRBV4-3 and TRBJ1-2, with D unclear. The germline V gene has CDR1 LGHNA and CDR2 YSLEER. The CDR3 sequence is 16 residues long. Between the trimmed V and J ends, which lost 4 bases and 2 bases, there was a span of 17 bases. The CDR3 here is CASSPDLDGGNYGYTF. The CDR3 region has the DNA TGCGCCAGCAGCCCCGATTTGGACGGAGGAAACTATGGCTACACCTTC.